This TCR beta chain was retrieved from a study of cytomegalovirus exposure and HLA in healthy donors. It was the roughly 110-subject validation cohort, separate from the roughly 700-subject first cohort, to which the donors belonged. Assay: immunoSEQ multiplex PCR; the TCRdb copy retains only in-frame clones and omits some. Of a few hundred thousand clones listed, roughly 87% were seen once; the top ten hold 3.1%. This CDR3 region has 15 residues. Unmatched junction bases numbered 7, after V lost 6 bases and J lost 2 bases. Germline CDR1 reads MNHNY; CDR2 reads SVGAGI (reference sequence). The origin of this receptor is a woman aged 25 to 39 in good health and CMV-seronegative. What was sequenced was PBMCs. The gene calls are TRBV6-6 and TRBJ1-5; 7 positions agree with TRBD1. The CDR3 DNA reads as TGTGCCAGCAGACTACCCGGGACAGGCAATCAGCCCCAGCATTTT. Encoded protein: CASRLPGTGNQPQHF.